These T cell receptor beta chains were read from a single sample in a study of blood T cells in healthy people across ages. TCRdb reprocessed the 5' RACE reads with MiXCR, giving one entry per CDR3 protein. The sample comprises about 280,000 distinct CDR3 sequences, less than 30% of which are singletons, and 29% rests with the top ten. Sequencing was done on a sample of blood. The receptor source for this set is a woman in her 70s in good health. The conserved cysteine and the conserved F or W are not part of the CDR3 here. The order of the fields is V gene, CDR3 protein.

v_call: TRBV6-6
cdr3_aa: ASSYSLTGKRAEAF

v_call: TRBV5-1
cdr3_aa: ASSSEGTSGSGEQF

v_call: TRBV5-5
cdr3_aa: ASSLQGGTDTQY

v_call: TRBV11-2
cdr3_aa: ASSLTQTSNPSRNTEAF

v_call: TRBV3-1
cdr3_aa: ASSHFPDTEAF

v_call: TRBV14
cdr3_aa: ASSLGTSDYNEQF

v_call: TRBV12-3/TRBV12-4
cdr3_aa: ASSQGLAGTEQF

v_call: TRBV5-5
cdr3_aa: ASSLQGRGHSGNTIY

v_call: TRBV18
cdr3_aa: ASSPRGTSGTNEQF

v_call: TRBV20-1
cdr3_aa: SSGTSGYEQY

v_call: TRBV7-3
cdr3_aa: ASSPSCV